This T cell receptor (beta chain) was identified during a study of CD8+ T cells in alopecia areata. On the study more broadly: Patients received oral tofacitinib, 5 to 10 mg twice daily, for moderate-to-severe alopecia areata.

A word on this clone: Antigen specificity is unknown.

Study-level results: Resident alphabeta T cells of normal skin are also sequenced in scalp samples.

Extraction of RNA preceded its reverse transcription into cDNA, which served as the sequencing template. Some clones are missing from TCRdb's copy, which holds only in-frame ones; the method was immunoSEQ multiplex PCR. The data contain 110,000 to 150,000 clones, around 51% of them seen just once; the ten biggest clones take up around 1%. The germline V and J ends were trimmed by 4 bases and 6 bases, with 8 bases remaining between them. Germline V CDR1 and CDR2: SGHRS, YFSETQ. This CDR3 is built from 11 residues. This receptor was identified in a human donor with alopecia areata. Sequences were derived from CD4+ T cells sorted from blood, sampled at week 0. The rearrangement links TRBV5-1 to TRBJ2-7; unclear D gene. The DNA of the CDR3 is TGCGCCAGCAGCACCGCAGGCGAGCAGTACTTC. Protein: CASSTAGEQYF. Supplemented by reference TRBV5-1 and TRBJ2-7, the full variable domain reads KAGVTQTPRYLIKTRGQQVTLSCSPISGHRSVSWYQQTPGQGLQFLFEYFSETQRNKGNFPGRFSGRQFSNSRSEMNVSTLELGDSALYLCASSTAGEQYFGPGTRLTVT.